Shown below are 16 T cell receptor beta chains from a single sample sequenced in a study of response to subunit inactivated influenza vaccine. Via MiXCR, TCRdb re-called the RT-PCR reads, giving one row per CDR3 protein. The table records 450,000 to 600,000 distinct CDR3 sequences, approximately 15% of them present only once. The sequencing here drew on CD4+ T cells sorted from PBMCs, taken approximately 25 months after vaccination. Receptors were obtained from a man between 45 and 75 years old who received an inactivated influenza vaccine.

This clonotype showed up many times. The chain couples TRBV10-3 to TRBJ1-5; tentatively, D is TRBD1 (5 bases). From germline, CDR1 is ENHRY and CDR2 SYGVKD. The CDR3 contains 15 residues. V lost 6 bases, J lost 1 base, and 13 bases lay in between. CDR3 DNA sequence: TGTGCCATCAGCCCGACAGAATACAGCAATCAGCCCCAGCATTTT. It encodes CAISPTEYSNQPQHF.

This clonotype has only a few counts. The CDR3 loop reads CASRSGQGAEQYF. The DNA of the CDR3 is TGTGCCAGCAGATCGGGACAGGGGGCCGAGCAGTACTTC. The V and J genes are TRBV25-1 and TRBJ2-7; 12 bases are a match to TRBD1. This CDR3 comprises 13 residues. Trimming took 6 bases from V and 6 from J; bases not matched to a gene: 3. Looked up from germline, CDR1 is MGHDK and CDR2 is SYGVNS.

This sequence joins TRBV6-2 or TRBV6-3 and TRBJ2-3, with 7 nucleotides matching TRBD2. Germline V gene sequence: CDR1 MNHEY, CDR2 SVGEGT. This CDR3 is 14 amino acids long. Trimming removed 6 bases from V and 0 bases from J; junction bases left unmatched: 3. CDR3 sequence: CASRNGGSTDTQYF. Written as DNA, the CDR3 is TGTGCCAGCAGAAACGGGGGGAGCACAGATACGCAGTATTTT.

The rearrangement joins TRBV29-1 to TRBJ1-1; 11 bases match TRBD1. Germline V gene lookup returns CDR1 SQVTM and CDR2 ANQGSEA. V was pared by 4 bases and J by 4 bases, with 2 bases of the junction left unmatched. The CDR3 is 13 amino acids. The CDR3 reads CSVADRGLTEAFF. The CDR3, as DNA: TGCAGCGTTGCGGACAGGGGGCTCACTGAAGCTTTCTTT.

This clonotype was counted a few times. The CDR3 DNA reads as TGTGCCAGCAGCTTGGCCGTTGGGGGCGCAGATAGCGAAAAACTGTTTTTT. This gives the protein CASSLAVGGADSEKLFF. This sequence joins TRBV5-6 and TRBJ1-4; D may be TRBD1 (6 bases). CDR1 and CDR2 from the germline V gene are SGHDT and YYEEEE. Trimming pared 0 bases from V and 8 bases from J, leaving 20 bases between. This CDR3 spans 17 amino acids.

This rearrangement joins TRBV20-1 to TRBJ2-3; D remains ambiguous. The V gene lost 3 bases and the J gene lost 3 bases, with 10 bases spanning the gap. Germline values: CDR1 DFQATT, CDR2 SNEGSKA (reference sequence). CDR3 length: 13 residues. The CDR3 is CSARWAGTDTQYF. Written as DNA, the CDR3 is TGCAGTGCTAGGTGGGCCGGGACAGATACGCAGTATTTT.

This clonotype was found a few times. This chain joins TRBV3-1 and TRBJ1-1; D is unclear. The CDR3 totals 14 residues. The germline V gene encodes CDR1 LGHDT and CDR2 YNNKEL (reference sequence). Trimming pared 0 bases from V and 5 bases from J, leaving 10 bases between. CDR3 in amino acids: CASSQEGGKTEAFF. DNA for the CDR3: TGTGCCAGCAGCCAAGAAGGAGGGAAAACTGAAGCTTTCTTT.

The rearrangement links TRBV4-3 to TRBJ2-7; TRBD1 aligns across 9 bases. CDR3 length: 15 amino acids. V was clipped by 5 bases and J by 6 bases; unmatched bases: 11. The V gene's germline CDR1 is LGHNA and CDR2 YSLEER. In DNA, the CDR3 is TGCGCCAGCAGCGCTTACAGGGGGCAAAACAGCGAGCAGTACTTC. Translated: CASSAYRGQNSEQYF.

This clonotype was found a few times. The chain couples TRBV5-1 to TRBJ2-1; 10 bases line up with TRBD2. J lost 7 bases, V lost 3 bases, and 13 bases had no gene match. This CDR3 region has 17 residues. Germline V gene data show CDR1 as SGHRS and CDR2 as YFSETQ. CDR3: CASSSHGSSGRGNEQFF. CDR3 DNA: TGCGCCAGCAGCTCGCATGGATCTAGCGGGAGAGGGAATGAGCAGTTCTTC.

In nucleotides, the CDR3 is TGCAGTGCTAGCCGGCAGGGTTTGGGCTGGGAGGCTTTCTTT. It is translated as CSASRQGLGWEAFF. The chain combines TRBV20-1 with TRBJ1-1, with a possible D match to TRBD1 (5 bases). The CDR3 length is 14 residues. Germline values: CDR1 DFQATT, CDR2 SNEGSKA (reference sequence). V was trimmed by 3 bases and J by 11 bases, leaving 22 bases between them.

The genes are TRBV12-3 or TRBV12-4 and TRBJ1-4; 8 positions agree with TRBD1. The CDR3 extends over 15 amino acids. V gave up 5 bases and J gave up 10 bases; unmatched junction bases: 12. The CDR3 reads CASSPGQGGRVKLFF. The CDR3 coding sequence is TGTGCCAGCAGTCCAGGACAGGGTGGGAGGGTAAAACTGTTTTTT.

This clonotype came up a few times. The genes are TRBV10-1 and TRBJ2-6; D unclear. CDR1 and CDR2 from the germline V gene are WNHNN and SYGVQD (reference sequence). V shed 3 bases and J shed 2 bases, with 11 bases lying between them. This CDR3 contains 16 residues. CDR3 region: CASSDAGSAGANVLTF. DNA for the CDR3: TGCGCCAGCAGTGATGCAGGATCTGCTGGGGCCAACGTCCTGACTTTC.

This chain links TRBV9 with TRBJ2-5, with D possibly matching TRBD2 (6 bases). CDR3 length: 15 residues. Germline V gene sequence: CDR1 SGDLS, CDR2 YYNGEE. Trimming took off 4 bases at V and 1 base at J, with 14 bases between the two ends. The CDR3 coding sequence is TGTGCCAGCAGCCCCCGGCTAGCGCCCCAAGAGACCCAGTACTTC. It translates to CASSPRLAPQETQYF. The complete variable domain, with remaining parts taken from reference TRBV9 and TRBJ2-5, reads DSGVTQTPKHLITATGQRVTLRCSPRSGDLSVYWYQQSLDQGLQFLIQYYNGEERAKGNILERFSAQQFPDLHSELNLSSLELGDSALYFCASSPRLAPQETQYFGPGTRLLVL.

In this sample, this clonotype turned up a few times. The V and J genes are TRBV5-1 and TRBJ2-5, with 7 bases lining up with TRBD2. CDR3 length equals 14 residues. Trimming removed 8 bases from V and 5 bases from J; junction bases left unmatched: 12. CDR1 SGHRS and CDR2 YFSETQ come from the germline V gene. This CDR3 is CASCVGSGGETQYF. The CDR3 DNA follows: TGCGCCAGTTGTGTAGGGTCCGGGGGGGAGACCCAGTACTTC.

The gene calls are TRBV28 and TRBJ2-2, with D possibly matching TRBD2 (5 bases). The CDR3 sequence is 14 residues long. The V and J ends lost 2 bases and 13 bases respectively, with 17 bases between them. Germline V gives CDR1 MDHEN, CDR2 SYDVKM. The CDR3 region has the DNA TGTGCCAGCAGTTTAGGGGTGGCGGGTGCTCGGCTGTTTTTT. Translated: CASSLGVAGARLFF.

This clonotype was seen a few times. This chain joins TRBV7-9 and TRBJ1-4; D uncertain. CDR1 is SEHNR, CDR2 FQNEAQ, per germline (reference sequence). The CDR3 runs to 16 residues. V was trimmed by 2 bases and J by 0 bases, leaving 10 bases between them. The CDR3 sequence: CASSLTQLATNEKLFF. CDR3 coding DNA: TGTGCCAGCAGCTTAACACAGCTTGCAACTAATGAAAAACTGTTTTTT.